This record concerns one T cell receptor beta chain sequence. Its antigen remains undetermined. Since the CDR3 does not end with the conserved phenylalanine or tryptophan, this likely comes from a read error. The DNA is omitted, as the CDR3 cannot be located on it reliably, and the CDR3 follows TCRdb's listing. The data originate from a study of breast tumors, draining lymph nodes, adjacent tissues (dated by TCRdb to 2015 to 2016). With respect to the entire study: TCR beta repertoires were compared across tumor, adjacent nontumor tissue and axillary lymph nodes obtained from breast cancer patients. The study was designed to assess the relationships and possible T-cell exchange between tumor, surrounding tissue and draining lymph node repertoires in human breast cancer.

The adjacent samples were made up of nontumor breast tissue around the tumor. Study-level results and caveats: The conclusion that tumor T cells originate in lymph nodes was framed as consistent with a hypothesis rather than directly demonstrated. Tumors showed preferential V and J gene usage, and their T-cell repertoire diversity fell below that of lymph nodes yet above that of nontumor tissue. A scenario in which most tumor T cells derive from the lymph node and then expand within tumor tissue was judged to be consistent with the data. In luminal-like breast cancer, tumor and nontumor tissue repertoires resembled each other significantly more than in basal-like breast cancer.

Sequencing took place on an Illumina HiSeq 2000. TCR beta chain libraries were generated by multiplex PCR amplification. High-throughput sequencing was used to analyze the amplified TCR beta chain products. TCRdb cleaned the public reads at Q25 with fastp, built clones with MiXCR and kept in-frame beta chains. Rows matching on CDR3 protein sequence are summarized as one entry with the most common DNA and genes. The sample includes approximately 14,000 distinct CDR3 sequences, with less than 70% observed a single time. The ten largest clonotypes hold more than 30% of the sample. The receptor comes from a female donor with breast cancer. Some clones in this sample may be carry-over from other donors' samples. Sequenced: tumor-adjacent breast tissue.

The CDR3 protein is CAICEGLADGVFS. This chain is built from TRBV10-3 and TRBJ2-1; the listed D gene, TRBD2, was not tested against the DNA. The germline V gene supplies CDR1 ENHRY and CDR2 SYGVKD. The CDR3 spans 13 amino acids, including both terminal residues.